The clone carrying this T cell receptor (beta chain) was observed once. Assay: immunoSEQ multiplex PCR; the TCRdb copy retains only in-frame clones and omits some. Counted here are 220,000 or so clones, about nine tenths occurring once; the ten biggest clones make up around 6.5%. This entry belongs to a study of blood T cell repertoires in COVID-19. This CDR3 comprises 14 residues. CDR1 and CDR2 from the germline V gene are SEHNR and FQNEAQ (reference sequence). Trimming removed 0 bases from V and 6 bases from J; junction bases left unmatched: 5. What was sequenced was peripheral blood. The chain has TRBV7-9 and TRBJ2-7, with TRBD2 matching over 7 bases. The receptor was isolated from a man in his sixties who had recovered from COVID-19. The DNA for the CDR3 is TGTGCCAGCAGCTTAGCGGGCGGGAGTCGCGAGCAGTACTTC. Its protein product is CASSLAGGSREQYF. The full variable domain, rest sourced from reference TRBV7-9 and TRBJ2-7, is DTGVSQNPRHKITKRGQNVTFRCDPISEHNRLYWYRQTLGQGPEFLTYFQNEAQLEKSRLLSDRFSAERPKGSFSTLEIQRTEQGDSAMYLCASSLAGGSREQYFGPGTRLTVT.